These T cell receptor beta chains were read from a single sample in a study of tumor-infiltrating lymphocytes in primary liver carcinoma. Via MiXCR, TCRdb re-called the multiplex PCR reads, giving one row per CDR3 protein. Of 90,000 to 150,000 distinct CDR3 sequences listed, 50% to 70% were seen once; the top ten hold around 9.3%. The sample consisted of liver tumor tissue from sampling region 1. All receptors derive from a woman aged 60-75 years with primary liver carcinoma and hepatitis B virus infection. Both conserved end residues are part of each CDR3. The D gene is left open where the match is weak. The size field is filled for only some rows; it gives once, few, many or a size class.

V: TRBV12-3/TRBV12-4
J: TRBJ1-6
D: NA
size: many
CDR3: CASSSPGSVRALHF
DNA: TGTGCCAGCAGTTCCCCCGGGTCCGTAAGGGCCCTCCACTTT

V: TRBV12-3/TRBV12-4
J: TRBJ2-1
D: NA
size: NA
CDR3: CADSLYGDEQFF
DNA: TGTGCCGACAGTTTATACGGCGATGAGCAGTTCTTC

V: TRBV6-2/TRBV6-3
J: TRBJ2-3
D: TRBD2
size: many
CDR3: CASQAGEATDTQYF
DNA: TGTGCCAGCCAAGCGGGAGAGGCCACAGATACGCAGTATTTT

V: TRBV6-5
J: TRBJ1-1
D: NA
size: few
CDR3: CASRAEQGNTEAFF
DNA: TGTGCCAGCAGGGCGGAACAGGGCAACACTGAAGCTTTCTTT

V: TRBV11-2
J: TRBJ2-3
D: TRBD1
size: many
CDR3: CASSPLTGGTDTQYF
DNA: TGTGCCAGCAGCCCCCTGACAGGGGGCACAGATACGCAGTATTTT

V: TRBV11-2
J: TRBJ2-3
D: NA
size: NA
CDR3: CASSSPWGHAQYF
DNA: TGTGCCAGCAGCTCCCCGTGGGGCCATGCGCAGTATTTT

V: TRBV11-2
J: TRBJ2-1
D: NA
size: NA
CDR3: CASSRINPEVANEQLF
DNA: TGTGCCAGCAGCCGAATAAACCCCGAGGTTGCCAATGAACAGCTCTTC

V: TRBV14
J: TRBJ2-1
D: NA
size: NA
CDR3: CASSQALTGNEQFF
DNA: TGTGCCAGCAGTCAAGCCCTAACCGGCAATGAGCAGTTCTTC

V: TRBV4-2
J: TRBJ2-3
D: TRBD2
size: once
CDR3: CASSQGLAGPTDTQYF
DNA: TGTGCCAGCAGCCAAGGACTAGCGGGACCCACAGATACACAGTATTTT

V: TRBV28
J: TRBJ2-1
D: NA
size: NA
CDR3: CASRTTRSSYNEQFF
DNA: TGTGCCAGCCGTACTACCCGGAGCTCCTACAATGAGCAGTTCTTC

V: TRBV5-1
J: TRBJ2-5
D: TRBD2
size: many
CDR3: CASGTSGQQETQYF
DNA: TGCGCCAGCGGGACTAGCGGTCAGCAAGAGACCCAGTACTTC

V: TRBV11-2
J: TRBJ1-2
D: NA
size: NA
CDR3: CVSSPWTPGTGYTF
DNA: TGTGTCAGCAGCCCTTGGACGCCGGGAACTGGCTACACCTTC

V: TRBV6-5
J: TRBJ2-5
D: NA
size: NA
CDR3: CASTFRDGSQETQYF
DNA: TGTGCCAGCACTTTCCGGGACGGATCACAAGAGACCCAGTATTTC

V: TRBV6-2/TRBV6-3
J: TRBJ2-3
D: NA
size: few
CDR3: CASSSYLSQPTDTQYF
DNA: TGTGCCAGCAGTTCCTACCTCTCCCAGCCCACAGATACGCAGTATTTT

V: TRBV5-6
J: TRBJ2-1
D: TRBD2
size: NA
CDR3: CASSLYPHWSSGRGQFF
DNA: TGTGCCAGCAGCTTATATCCCCATTGGAGTAGCGGGAGAGGGCAGTTCTTC

V: TRBV12-3/TRBV12-4
J: TRBJ2-3
D: TRBD1
size: many
CDR3: CASSPGQGEDTQYF
DNA: TGTGCCAGCAGTCCCGGACAGGGAGAGGATACGCAGTATTTT

V: TRBV5-8
J: TRBJ2-2
D: NA
size: many
CDR3: CASRPSWGQDTGELFF
DNA: TGTGCCAGCAGGCCGAGCTGGGGGCAGGACACCGGGGAGCTGTTTTTT

V: TRBV11-2
J: TRBJ2-2
D: NA
size: medium-sized
CDR3: CASSLGLAGELFF
DNA: TGTGCCAGCAGCTTAGGTCTGGCCGGGGAGCTGTTTTTT

V: TRBV10-1
J: TRBJ2-2
D: TRBD1
size: many
CDR3: CASSESRGRSTGELFF
DNA: TGCGCCAGCAGTGAGTCGAGGGGGCGAAGCACCGGGGAGCTGTTTTTT

V: TRBV6-1
J: TRBJ2-1
D: NA
size: many
CDR3: CASSDWADNEQFF
DNA: TGTGCCAGCAGTGATTGGGCAGACAATGAGCAGTTCTTC

V: TRBV12-3/TRBV12-4
J: TRBJ2-3
D: NA
size: few
CDR3: CAGSLDFVSTDTQYF
DNA: TGTGCCGGCAGTTTAGATTTCGTGAGCACAGATACGCAGTATTTT

V: TRBV29-1
J: TRBJ2-2
D: TRBD1
size: NA
CDR3: CSAVTGLPGEPFF
DNA: TGCAGCGCTGTGACAGGGCTACCCGGGGAGCCGTTTTTC

V: TRBV5-1
J: TRBJ2-3
D: TRBD2
size: few
CDR3: CASRGTTSTDTQYF
DNA: TGCGCCAGCAGAGGGACTACTAGCACAGATACGCAGTATTTT

V: TRBV11-2
J: TRBJ2-7
D: TRBD2
size: NA
CDR3: CASSLERMGLAMQYF
DNA: TGTGCCAGTAGCTTAGAGAGGATGGGACTAGCGATGCAGTACTTC

V: TRBV28
J: TRBJ1-1
D: NA
size: many
CDR3: CASSPRPYTEAFF
DNA: TGTGCCAGCAGCCCCAGACCCTACACTGAAGCTTTCTTT

V: TRBV11-2
J: TRBJ1-6
D: TRBD1
size: NA
CDR3: CTSSMGQHYNSPLHF
DNA: TGTACCAGTAGCATGGGACAGCACTATAATTCACCCCTCCACTTT

V: TRBV11-2
J: TRBJ2-2
D: TRBD2
size: NA
CDR3: CVSSGGLGGELFF
DNA: TGTGTCAGCAGCGGGGGTTTAGGCGGGGAACTGTTTTTT

V: TRBV5-1
J: TRBJ2-1
D: NA
size: many
CDR3: CASSRDWGSEQFF
DNA: TGCGCCAGCAGCCGGGACTGGGGTAGTGAGCAGTTCTTC

V: TRBV6-1
J: TRBJ2-3
D: NA
size: many
CDR3: CASSTMKGIPTDTQYF
DNA: TGTGCCAGCAGTACCATGAAGGGTATTCCCACAGATACGCAGTATTTT

V: TRBV29-1
J: TRBJ1-1
D: NA
size: many
CDR3: CSVQGRVTEAFF
DNA: TGCAGCGTTCAGGGAAGGGTCACTGAAGCTTTCTTT

V: TRBV5-1
J: TRBJ2-1
D: TRBD2
size: NA
CDR3: CASSFRGAGGTYNEQFF
DNA: TGCGCCAGCAGCTTCCGGGGGGCGGGAGGGACCTACAATGAGCAGTTCTTC

V: TRBV29-1
J: TRBJ2-1
D: NA
size: NA
CDR3: CSVESGLGRDNEQFF
DNA: TGCAGCGTTGAATCGGGGCTGGGCAGGGACAATGAGCAGTTCTTC

V: TRBV11-2
J: TRBJ2-7
D: TRBD1
size: NA
CDR3: CASSSHMGQIYEQYF
DNA: TGTGCGAGCAGTTCTCACATGGGACAGATTTACGAGCAGTACTTC

V: TRBV5-5
J: TRBJ1-1
D: NA
size: many
CDR3: CASSTRGGGGGDNTEAFF
DNA: TGTGCCAGCAGCACCCGGGGGGGGGGCGGGGGTGATAACACTGAAGCTTTCTTT

V: TRBV6-1
J: TRBJ2-7
D: TRBD1
size: many
CDR3: CASSATGYAYEQYF
DNA: TGTGCCAGCAGTGCGACAGGGTATGCCTACGAGCAGTACTTC

V: TRBV6-2/TRBV6-3
J: TRBJ2-7
D: NA
size: NA
CDR3: CTSSYESYEQYF
DNA: TGTACCAGCAGTTACGAGAGCTACGAGCAGTACTTC

V: TRBV28
J: TRBJ1-2
D: NA
size: NA
CDR3: CTSSQGQTIYGYTF
DNA: TGTACCAGCAGTCAAGGACAGACGATCTATGGCTACACCTTC

V: TRBV14
J: TRBJ1-3
D: NA
size: many
CDR3: CASSQDRGNTIYF
DNA: TGTGCCAGCAGCCAAGATCGGGGAAACACCATATATTTT

V: TRBV30
J: TRBJ2-7
D: NA
size: NA
CDR3: CAWSRDTYYGQYF
DNA: TGTGCCTGGAGTCGGGACACCTACTACGGGCAGTACTTC

V: TRBV7-9
J: TRBJ2-1
D: NA
size: few
CDR3: CASTPSVENEQFF
DNA: TGTGCCAGCACCCCGTCGGTAGAGAATGAGCAGTTCTTC

V: TRBV10-3
J: TRBJ2-7
D: NA
size: NA
CDR3: CAIRQDSYEQYF
DNA: TGTGCCATACGACAGGACTCCTACGAGCAGTACTTC

V: TRBV7-8
J: TRBJ1-4
D: NA
size: NA
CDR3: CASSSTGYNEKLFF
DNA: TGTGCCAGCAGCTCGACAGGCTATAATGAAAAACTGTTTTTT

V: TRBV11-2
J: TRBJ2-2
D: NA
size: NA
CDR3: CTSTLDWTGELFF
DNA: TGTACCAGCACCTTAGATTGGACTGGGGAGCTGTTTTTT

V: TRBV11-2
J: TRBJ2-7
D: NA
size: NA
CDR3: CISSLDRGPVPEQYF
DNA: TGTATCAGCAGCTTAGATAGGGGACCAGTTCCCGAGCAGTACTTC

V: TRBV5-1
J: TRBJ2-1
D: TRBD2
size: once
CDR3: CVSGWTSGGRLNEQFF
DNA: TGCGTCAGCGGCTGGACTAGCGGGGGGAGGCTTAATGAGCAGTTCTTC

V: TRBV28
J: TRBJ1-5
D: NA
size: NA
CDR3: CAGWAGHQPQHF
DNA: TGTGCCGGCTGGGCGGGGCACCAGCCCCAGCATTTC

V: TRBV5-1
J: TRBJ2-7
D: TRBD2
size: NA
CDR3: CASSVQRGPYDQYF
DNA: TGCGCCAGCAGCGTACAGCGGGGTCCCTACGACCAGTACTTC

V: TRBV11-2
J: TRBJ2-1
D: TRBD1
size: few
CDR3: CASSDRDRGWDEQLF
DNA: TGTGCCAGCAGCGACCGGGACAGGGGTTGGGATGAGCAGCTGTTC

V: TRBV12-3/TRBV12-4
J: TRBJ2-1
D: NA
size: medium-sized
CDR3: CASSRQHEQFF
DNA: TGTGCCAGCAGTCGACAGCATGAGCAGTTCTTC

V: TRBV30
J: TRBJ1-2
D: NA
size: few
CDR3: CAWIRRGGGYTF
DNA: TGTGCCTGGATTAGAAGGGGCGGTGGCTACACCTTC

V: TRBV14
J: TRBJ2-1
D: NA
size: NA
CDR3: CASSRGGPPQNKQFF
DNA: TGTGCCAGCAGCAGAGGGGGACCGCCGCAAAATAAGCAGTTCTTC

V: TRBV28
J: TRBJ2-1
D: TRBD2
size: NA
CDR3: CVSSLIAGLNEQFF
DNA: TGTGTCAGCAGCCTAATAGCGGGGCTCAATGAGCAGTTCTTC

V: TRBV6-6
J: TRBJ1-3
D: TRBD1
size: NA
CDR3: CASSRTGTGSRNTIYF
DNA: TGTGCCAGCAGTAGAACCGGGACAGGGTCTAGAAACACCATATATTTT

V: TRBV11-2
J: TRBJ2-7
D: NA
size: many
CDR3: CASSQFVNEQYF
DNA: TGTGCCAGCAGCCAGTTTGTCAACGAGCAGTACTTC

V: TRBV6-5
J: TRBJ2-2
D: NA
size: many
CDR3: CASSYSVGRGTGELFF
DNA: TGTGCCAGCAGTTACTCCGTAGGACGGGGCACCGGGGAGCTGTTTTTT

V: TRBV11-1
J: TRBJ2-6
D: NA
size: many
CDR3: CASSPLGAGANVLTF
DNA: TGTGCCAGCAGCCCCCTGGGGGCAGGGGCCAACGTCCTGACTTTC

V: TRBV10-2
J: TRBJ1-1
D: NA
size: NA
CDR3: CASREPRGVDTEAFF
DNA: TGCGCCAGCAGAGAGCCTAGGGGCGTCGACACTGAGGCTTTCTTT

V: TRBV28
J: TRBJ1-5
D: NA
size: NA
CDR3: CAAGRGELPQHF
DNA: TGTGCCGCCGGGAGAGGGGAGCTGCCCCAGCATTTT

V: TRBV5-1
J: TRBJ2-7
D: NA
size: NA
CDR3: CASNLATGQHFSGEQYF
DNA: TGCGCCAGCAACTTGGCGACAGGCCAACACTTCTCCGGCGAGCAGTACTTC

V: TRBV5-1
J: TRBJ2-7
D: NA
size: NA
CDR3: CASSLGQSSYEQYF
DNA: TGCGCCAGCAGCTTGGGACAGAGCTCCTACGAGCAGTACTTC